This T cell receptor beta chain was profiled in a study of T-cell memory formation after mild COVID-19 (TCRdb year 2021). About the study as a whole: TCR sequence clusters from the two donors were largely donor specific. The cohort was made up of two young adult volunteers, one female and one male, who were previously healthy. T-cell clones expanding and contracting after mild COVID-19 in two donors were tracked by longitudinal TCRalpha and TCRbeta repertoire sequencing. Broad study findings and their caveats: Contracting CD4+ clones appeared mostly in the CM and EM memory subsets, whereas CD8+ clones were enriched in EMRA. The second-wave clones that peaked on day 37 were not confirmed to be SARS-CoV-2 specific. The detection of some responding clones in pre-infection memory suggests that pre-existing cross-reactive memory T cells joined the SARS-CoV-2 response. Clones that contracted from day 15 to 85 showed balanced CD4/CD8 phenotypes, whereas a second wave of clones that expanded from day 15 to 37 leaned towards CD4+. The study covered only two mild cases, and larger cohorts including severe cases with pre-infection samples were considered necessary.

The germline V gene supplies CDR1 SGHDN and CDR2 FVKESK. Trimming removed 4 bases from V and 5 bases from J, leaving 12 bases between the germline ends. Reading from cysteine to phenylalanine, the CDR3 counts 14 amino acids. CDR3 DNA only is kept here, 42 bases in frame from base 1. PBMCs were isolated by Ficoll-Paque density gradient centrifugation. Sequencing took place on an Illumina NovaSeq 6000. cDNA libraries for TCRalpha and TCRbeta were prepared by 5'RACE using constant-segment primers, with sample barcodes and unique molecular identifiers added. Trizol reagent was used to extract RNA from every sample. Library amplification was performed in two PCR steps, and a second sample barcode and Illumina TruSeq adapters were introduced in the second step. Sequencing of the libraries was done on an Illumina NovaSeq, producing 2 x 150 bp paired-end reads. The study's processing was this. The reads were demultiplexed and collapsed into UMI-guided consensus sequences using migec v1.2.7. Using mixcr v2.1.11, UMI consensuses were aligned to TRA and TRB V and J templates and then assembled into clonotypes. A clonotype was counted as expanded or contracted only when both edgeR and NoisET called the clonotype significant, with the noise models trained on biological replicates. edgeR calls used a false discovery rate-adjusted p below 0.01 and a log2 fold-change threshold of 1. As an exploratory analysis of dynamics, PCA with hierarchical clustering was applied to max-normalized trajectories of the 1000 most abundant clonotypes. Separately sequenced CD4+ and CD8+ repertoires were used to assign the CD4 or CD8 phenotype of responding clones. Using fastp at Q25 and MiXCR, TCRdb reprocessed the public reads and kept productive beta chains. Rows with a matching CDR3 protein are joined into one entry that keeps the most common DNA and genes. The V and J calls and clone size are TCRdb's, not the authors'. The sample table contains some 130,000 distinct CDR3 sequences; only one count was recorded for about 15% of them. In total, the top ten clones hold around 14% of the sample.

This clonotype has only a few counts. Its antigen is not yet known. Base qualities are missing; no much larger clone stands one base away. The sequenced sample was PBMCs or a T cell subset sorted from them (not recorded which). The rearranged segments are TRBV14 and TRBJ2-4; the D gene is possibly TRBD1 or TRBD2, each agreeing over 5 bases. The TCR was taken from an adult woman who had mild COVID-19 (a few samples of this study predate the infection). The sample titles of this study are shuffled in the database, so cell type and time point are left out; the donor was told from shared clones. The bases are TGTGCCAGCAGCCTAACCGGGACCCAAAACATTCAGTACTTC. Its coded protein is CASSLTGTQNIQYF.